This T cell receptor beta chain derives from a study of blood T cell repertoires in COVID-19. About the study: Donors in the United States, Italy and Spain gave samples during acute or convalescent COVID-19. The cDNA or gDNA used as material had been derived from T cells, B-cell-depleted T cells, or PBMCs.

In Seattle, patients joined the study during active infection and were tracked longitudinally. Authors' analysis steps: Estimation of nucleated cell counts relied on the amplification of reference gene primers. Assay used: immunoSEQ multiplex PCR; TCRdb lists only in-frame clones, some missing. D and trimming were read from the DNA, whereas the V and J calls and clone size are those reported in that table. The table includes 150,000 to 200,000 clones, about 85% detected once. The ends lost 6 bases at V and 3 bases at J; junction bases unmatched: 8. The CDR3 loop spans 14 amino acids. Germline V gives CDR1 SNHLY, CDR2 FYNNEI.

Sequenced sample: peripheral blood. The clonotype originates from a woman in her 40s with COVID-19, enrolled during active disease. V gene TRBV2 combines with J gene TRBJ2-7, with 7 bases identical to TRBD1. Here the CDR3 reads CASRTRDRIYEQYF. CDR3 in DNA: TGTGCCAGCAGGACTCGGGACAGAATCTACGAGCAGTACTTC.